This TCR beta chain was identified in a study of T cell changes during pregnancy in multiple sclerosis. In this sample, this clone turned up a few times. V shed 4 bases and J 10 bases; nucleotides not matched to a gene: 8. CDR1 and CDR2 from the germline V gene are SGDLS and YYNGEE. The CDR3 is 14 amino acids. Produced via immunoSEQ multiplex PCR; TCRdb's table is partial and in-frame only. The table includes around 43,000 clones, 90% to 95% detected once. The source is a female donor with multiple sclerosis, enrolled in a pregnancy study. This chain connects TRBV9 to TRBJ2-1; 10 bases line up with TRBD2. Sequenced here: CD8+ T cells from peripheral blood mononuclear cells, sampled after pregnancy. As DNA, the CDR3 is TGTGCCAGCAGCTATAGCGGGAGGAAGGAGGAGCAGTTCTTC. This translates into CASSYSGRKEEQFF.